This T cell receptor (beta chain) was profiled in a study of cytomegalovirus exposure and HLA in healthy donors. Study results and caveats: Looking again later, the authors saw that most CMV-associated TCR beta chains seemed HLA-restricted. Both high specificity and high sensitivity reportedly marked the classifier's diagnosis of cytomegalovirus status. In a later analysis, common viral pathogens appeared linked to several of the most significant clusters.

In the PCR, 60 Vbeta and 13 Jbeta primers were used. Libraries were prepared by immunoSEQ multiplex PCR; TCRdb keeps only in-frame clonotypes and omits some of them. The data show some 140,000 clones, over 60% seen once. This clone showed up just a few times. Its antigen is currently unknown. The CDR3 contains 12 residues. Germline CDR1 is LNHDA and CDR2 is SQIVND (reference sequence). V was pared by 10 bases and J by 1 base, with 10 bases between. Sequencing was carried out using PBMCs. The TCR originated in a man in his forties in good health and CMV-seronegative. This chain links TRBV19 with TRBJ1-1; D unresolved. Here the CDR3 reads CATSAGNTEAFF. In nucleotides, the CDR3 is TGTGCCACCTCAGCGGGGAACACTGAAGCTTTCTTT.